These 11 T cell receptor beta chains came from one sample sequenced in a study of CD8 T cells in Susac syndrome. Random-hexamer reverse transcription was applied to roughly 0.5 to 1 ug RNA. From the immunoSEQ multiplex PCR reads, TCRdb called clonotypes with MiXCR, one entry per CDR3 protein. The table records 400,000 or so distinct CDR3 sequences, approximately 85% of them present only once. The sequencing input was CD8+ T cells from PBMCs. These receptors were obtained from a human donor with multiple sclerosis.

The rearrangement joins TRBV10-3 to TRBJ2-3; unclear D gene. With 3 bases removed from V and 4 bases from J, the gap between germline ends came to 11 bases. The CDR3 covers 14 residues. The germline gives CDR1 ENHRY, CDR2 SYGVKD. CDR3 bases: TGTGCCATCAGTGATCCGGGCGGCCCAGATACGCAGTATTTT. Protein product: CAISDPGGPDTQYF.

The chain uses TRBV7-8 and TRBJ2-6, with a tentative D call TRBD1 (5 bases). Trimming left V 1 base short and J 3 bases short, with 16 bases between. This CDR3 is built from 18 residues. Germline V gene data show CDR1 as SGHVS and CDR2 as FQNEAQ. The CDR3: CASSLVGAPIGGANVLTF. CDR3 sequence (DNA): TGTGCCAGCAGCTTAGTAGGGGCCCCGATCGGTGGGGCCAACGTCCTGACTTTC.

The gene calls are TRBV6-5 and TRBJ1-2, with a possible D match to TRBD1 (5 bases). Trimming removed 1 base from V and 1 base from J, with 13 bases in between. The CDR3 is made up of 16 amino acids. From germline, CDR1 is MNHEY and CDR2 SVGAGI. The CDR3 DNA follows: TGTGCCAGCAGTTACTGGAGGGACCAAAGTAACTATGGCTACACCTTC. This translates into CASSYWRDQSNYGYTF.

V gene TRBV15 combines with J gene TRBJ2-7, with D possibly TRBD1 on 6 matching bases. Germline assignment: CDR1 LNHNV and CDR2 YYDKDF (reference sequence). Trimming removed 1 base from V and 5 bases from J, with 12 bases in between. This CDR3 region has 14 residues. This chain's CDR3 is CATSRGTAVDEQYF. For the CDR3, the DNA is TGTGCCACCAGCAGAGGGACAGCGGTGGACGAGCAGTACTTC.

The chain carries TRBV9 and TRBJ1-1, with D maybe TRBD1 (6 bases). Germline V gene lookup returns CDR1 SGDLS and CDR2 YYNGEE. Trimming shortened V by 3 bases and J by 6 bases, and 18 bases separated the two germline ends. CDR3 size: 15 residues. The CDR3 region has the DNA TGTGCCAGCAGCGCCGAGGGGGGGTTTCTCGCTGAAGCTTTCTTT. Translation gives CASSAEGGFLAEAFF.

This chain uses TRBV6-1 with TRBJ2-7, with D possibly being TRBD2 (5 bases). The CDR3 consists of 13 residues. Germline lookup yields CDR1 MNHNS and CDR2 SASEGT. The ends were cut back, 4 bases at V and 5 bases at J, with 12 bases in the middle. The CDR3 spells CASSAAGSDEQYF. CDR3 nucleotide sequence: TGTGCCAGCAGTGCCGCGGGCTCTGACGAGCAGTACTTC.

CDR3 nucleotides: TGTGCCAGCAGCCCCTCGATAGGGGGAGGGCTCTACAATGAGCAGTTCTTC. This codes for CASSPSIGGGLYNEQFF. The J gene is TRBJ2-1, the V gene TRBV3-1; a possible D gene is TRBD2 (7 bases). Germline V gives CDR1 LGHDT, CDR2 YNNKEL (reference sequence). Between the trimmed V and J ends, which lost 4 bases and 3 bases, there was a span of 19 bases. The CDR3 has 17 residues.

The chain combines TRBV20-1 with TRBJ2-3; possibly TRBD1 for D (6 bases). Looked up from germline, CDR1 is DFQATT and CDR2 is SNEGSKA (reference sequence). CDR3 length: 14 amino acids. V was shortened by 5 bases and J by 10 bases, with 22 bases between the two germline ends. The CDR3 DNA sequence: TGCAGTGCTCCGGGACAAGCATTTCACGTTGCGCAGTATTTT. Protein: CSAPGQAFHVAQYF.

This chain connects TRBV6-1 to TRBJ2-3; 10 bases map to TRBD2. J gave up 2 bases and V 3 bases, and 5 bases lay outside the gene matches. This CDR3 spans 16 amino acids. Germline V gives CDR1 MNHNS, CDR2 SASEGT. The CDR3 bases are TGTGCCAGCAGTGATTCAGCGGGGGGGATCACAGATACGCAGTATTTT. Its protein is CASSDSAGGITDTQYF.

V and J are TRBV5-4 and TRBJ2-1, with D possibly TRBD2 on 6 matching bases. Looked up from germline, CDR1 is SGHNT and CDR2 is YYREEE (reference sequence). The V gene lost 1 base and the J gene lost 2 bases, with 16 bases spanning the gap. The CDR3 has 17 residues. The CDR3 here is CASSLFRLAHPYNEQFF. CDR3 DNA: TGTGCCAGCAGCTTGTTCCGGCTAGCGCATCCCTACAATGAGCAGTTCTTC. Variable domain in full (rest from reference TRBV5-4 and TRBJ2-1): ETGVTQSPTHLIKTRGQQVTLRCSSQSGHNTVSWYQQALGQGPQFIFQYYREEENGRGNFPPRFSGLQFPNYSSELNVNALELDDSALYLCASSLFRLAHPYNEQFFGPGTRLTVL.

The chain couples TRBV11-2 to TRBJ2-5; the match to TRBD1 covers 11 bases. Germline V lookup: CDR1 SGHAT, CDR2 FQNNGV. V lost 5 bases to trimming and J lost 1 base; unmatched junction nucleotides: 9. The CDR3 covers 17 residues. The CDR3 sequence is CASSGVGTGGIQETQYF. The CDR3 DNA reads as TGTGCCAGCAGCGGAGTCGGGACAGGGGGAATCCAAGAGACCCAGTACTTC. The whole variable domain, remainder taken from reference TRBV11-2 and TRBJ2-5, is EAGVAQSPRYKIIEKRQSVAFWCNPISGHATLYWYQQILGQGPKLLIQFQNNGVVDDSQLPKDRFSAERLKGVDSTLKIQPAKLEDSAVYLCASSGVGTGGIQETQYFGPGTRLLVL.